This entry lists 32 T cell receptor beta chains sequenced from one sample in a study of cytomegalovirus exposure and HLA in healthy donors. The PCR made use of 60 Vbeta and 13 Jbeta primers. Method: immunoSEQ multiplex PCR; TCRdb's copy keeps in-frame clones and lacks some. The sample has roughly 100,000 clones; over 65% are singletons. Material for sequencing was PBMCs. The receptors originated from a man aged 35-49 years in good health and CMV-seropositive.

This rearrangement joins TRBV18 to TRBJ2-2; 7 bases align to TRBD2. The trim removed 3 bases at V and 3 bases at J, leaving 4 bases unmatched. The CDR3 is 15 residues long. Germline CDR1 KGHSH, CDR2 LQKENI. For the CDR3, the DNA is TGTGCCAGCTCACCCTTTAGCGGGTACACCGGGGAGCTGTTTTTT. It specifies CASSPFSGYTGELFF.

V is TRBV10-3 and J is TRBJ2-5, with TRBD2 as a possible D gene (7 bases). Germline V lookup: CDR1 ENHRY, CDR2 SYGVKD. V lost 8 bases and J lost 4, with 14 bases in between. The CDR3 extends over 13 amino acids. The CDR3, as DNA: TGTGCCATCCACAGGGAGCGGGGAGAGACCCAGTACTTC. Translation: CAIHRERGETQYF.

This clone was counted once. This chain joins TRBV2 and TRBJ2-2; no clear D. CDR3 length: 14 residues. Germline CDR1 is SNHLY and CDR2 is FYNNEI. V was shortened by 3 bases and J by 6 bases, with 11 bases between the two germline ends. The DNA for the CDR3 is TGTGCCAGCAGTGAGCTCCAGGTGCCCGGGGAGCTGTTTTTT. This codes for CASSELQVPGELFF.

This chain links TRBV4-1 with TRBJ2-5; 9 bases align to TRBD2. This CDR3 is 16 amino acids long. Per the germline V gene, CDR1 is MGHRA and CDR2 is YSYEKL. Trimming took 1 base from V and 5 from J; bases not matched to a gene: 8. In DNA form, the CDR3 reads TGCGCCAGCAGCCAAGGAGTGGCGGGGGGGCGGGAGACCCAGTACTTC. It codes for CASSQGVAGGRETQYF.

Points on this clone: One end of the junction does not line up with germline, which may come from a read error. The chain recombines TRBV10-3 with TRBJ2-6, with D maybe TRBD1 (5 bases). The CDR3 contains 12 residues. In germline, CDR1 is ENHRY, CDR2 SYGVKD. The CDR3 spells CAISSGANGLTF. CDR3 sequence (DNA): TGTGCCATCAGTTCTGGGGCCAACGGCCTGACTTTC.

The CDR3 spells CASSLQISDQETQYF. CDR3 nucleotide sequence: TGTGCCAGCAGCTTACAAATATCAGATCAAGAGACCCAGTACTTC. This chain links TRBV7-9 with TRBJ2-5; the D is unclear. Germline V gives CDR1 SEHNR, CDR2 FQNEAQ (reference sequence). V lost 2 bases and J lost 2, with 12 bases in between. The length of the CDR3 is 15 residues.

Note on this clone: This likely came from a read error, as a far larger clone is one base away. Distinct nucleotide sequences in the sample also encode this CDR3. The chain is built from TRBV6-6 and TRBJ1-1, with D maybe TRBD1 (6 bases). CDR1 is MNHNY, CDR2 SVGAGI, per germline (reference sequence). The CDR3 has 15 residues. The CDR3, as DNA: TGTGCCAGCAGTTATTTACAGGGTAAGGACACTGAAGCCTTCTTT. This encodes CASSYLQGKDTEAFF.

The chain carries TRBV14 and TRBJ2-3; D perhaps matches TRBD1 (5 bases). V was pared by 5 bases and J by 6 bases, with 15 bases between. Germline V lookup: CDR1 SGHDN, CDR2 FVKESK. The CDR3 loop spans 14 amino acids. CDR3: CASSSRAGEDTQYF. CDR3 in DNA: TGTGCCAGCAGCTCCAGGGCCGGCGAGGATACGCAGTATTTT.

V gene TRBV6-1 combines with J gene TRBJ2-3; D possibly corresponds to TRBD1 (5 bases). This CDR3 is built from 16 residues. Deletions cut 2 bases from V and 3 bases from J, with 15 bases between. CDR1 is MNHNS, CDR2 SASEGT, per germline. DNA for the CDR3: TGTGCCAGCAGTGAAAAAAGGGTAGGGGTTACAGATACGCAGTATTTT. Translated: CASSEKRVGVTDTQYF.

The chain employs TRBV13 and TRBJ2-2, with TRBD1 matching 8 bases. CDR1 PRHDT and CDR2 FYEKMQ come from the germline V gene (reference sequence). J lost 3 bases, V lost 2 bases, and 5 bases had no gene match. The CDR3 has 16 residues. CDR3 residues: CASSLLDRDYTGELFF. The CDR3 DNA reads TGTGCCAGCAGCTTACTGGACAGGGACTACACCGGGGAGCTGTTTTTT. The full variable domain, rest sourced from reference TRBV13 and TRBJ2-2, is AAGVIQSPRHLIKEKRETATLKCYPIPRHDTVYWYQQGPGQDPQFLISFYEKMQSDKGSIPDRFSAQQFSDYHSELNMSSLELGDSALYFCASSLLDRDYTGELFFGEGSRLTVL.

This clone came up a few times. This chain joins TRBV2 and TRBJ2-1, with 7 bases matching TRBD2. Germline V CDR1 and CDR2: SNHLY, FYNNEI. V lost 6 bases and J lost 8; bases outside the gene matches: 10. CDR3 length: 14 amino acids. The CDR3 loop is CASRAGLGVDEQFF. DNA for the CDR3: TGTGCCAGCAGGGCAGGACTAGGGGTAGATGAGCAGTTCTTC.

The V call is TRBV7-2, the J call TRBJ2-7, with D possibly matching TRBD2 (7 bases). Germline V gene data show CDR1 as SGHTA and CDR2 as FQGNSA. CDR3 length: 16 amino acids. Trimming left V 5 bases short and J 1 base short, with 18 bases between. The CDR3 DNA sequence: TGTGCCAGCAGCCACTGGAGGGGGGGCACGTCCTACGAGCAGTACTTC. This codes for CASSHWRGGTSYEQYF.

The V and J genes are TRBV5-1 and TRBJ2-1; D is possibly TRBD2 (6 bases). Trimming stripped 0 bases from V and 10 bases from J, with 17 bases between. Germline CDR1 and CDR2: SGHRS and YFSETQ. The CDR3 is made up of 15 amino acids. The DNA for the CDR3 is TGCGCCAGCAGCTTGGATGTCGGGGGTCTAGGGGAGCAGTTCTTC. This gives the protein CASSLDVGGLGEQFF.

This clone occurred once. The rearrangement links TRBV10-3 to TRBJ1-1; TRBD1 aligns across 9 bases. The CDR3 runs 14 residues. Germline V gives CDR1 ENHRY, CDR2 SYGVKD. The V segment lost 6 bases and the J segment 1 base; nucleotides outside the gene matches: 3. CDR3 amino acids: CAIRWTGANTEAFF. CDR3 in DNA: TGTGCCATCAGGTGGACAGGGGCGAACACTGAAGCTTTCTTT.

The chain joins TRBV6-5 to TRBJ1-4; TRBD1 agrees at 7 bases. The CDR3 consists of 15 residues. CDR1 and CDR2 from the germline V gene are MNHEY and SVGAGI. Trimming removed 6 bases from V and 8 bases from J; junction bases left unmatched: 12. DNA for the CDR3: TGTGCCAGCAGCTTGACGGGACAGCAAGGAGAAAAACTGTTTTTT. It encodes CASSLTGQQGEKLFF.

The chain employs TRBV28 and TRBJ2-2, with D perhaps matching TRBD2 (6 bases). The germline CDR1 and CDR2 sequences are MDHEN and SYDVKM. The CDR3 runs 13 residues. Trimming left V 5 bases short and J 5 bases short, with 9 bases between. The chain's CDR3 is CASSPLATGELFF. The CDR3 nucleotides read TGTGCCAGCAGTCCGCTAGCGACCGGGGAGCTGTTTTTT.

The chain recombines TRBV4-3 with TRBJ2-5; 10 nucleotides match TRBD2. The end of the DNA fits TRBJ2-7 better, so the J call may be wrong. Germline V gives CDR1 LGHNA, CDR2 YSLEER. The length of the CDR3 is 15 residues. The DNA for the CDR3 is TGCGCCAGCAGCCAAGGGGCTAGCGGGGGCTACGAGCAGTACTTC. Translating gives CASSQGASGGYEQYF.

V is TRBV7-9 and J is TRBJ2-2, with D perhaps matching TRBD1 (5 bases). The CDR3 has 14 residues. V gave up 3 bases and J gave up 6 bases, with 11 bases separating them. Germline V gene sequence: CDR1 SEHNR, CDR2 FQNEAQ (reference sequence). This CDR3 reads CASSLRTFPGELFF. CDR3 nucleotide sequence: TGTGCCAGCAGCTTGAGGACATTTCCCGGGGAGCTGTTTTTT.

V and J are TRBV7-9 and TRBJ1-5; the match to TRBD1 covers 9 bases. CDR3 size: 15 residues. Germline trimming cut 5 bases from V and 6 bases from J; bases unmatched to any gene: 8. Germline V gene data show CDR1 as SEHNR and CDR2 as FQNEAQ (reference sequence). The CDR3 DNA follows: TGTGCCAGCAGCCCCGGGACAGGGAGAGGTCAGCCCCAGCATTTT. Amino acids: CASSPGTGRGQPQHF. Supplemented by reference TRBV7-9 and TRBJ1-5, the full variable domain reads DTGVSQNPRHKITKRGQNVTFRCDPISEHNRLYWYRQTLGQGPEFLTYFQNEAQLEKSRLLSDRFSAERPKGSFSTLEIQRTEQGDSAMYLCASSPGTGRGQPQHFGDGTRLSIL.

This clone has only a few counts. This sequence joins TRBV7-8 and TRBJ2-3, with D perhaps TRBD2 (6 bases). Trimming shortened V by 5 bases and J by 0 bases, and 12 bases separated the two germline ends. Germline assignment: CDR1 SGHVS and CDR2 FQNEAQ. This CDR3 is built from 15 residues. The CDR3 sequence: CASSTSSASTDTQYF. In nucleotides, the CDR3 is TGTGCCAGCAGCACGTCTAGCGCAAGCACAGATACGCAGTATTTT.

The V and J genes are TRBV7-9 and TRBJ1-2; 7 positions agree with TRBD1. V was pared by 4 bases and J by 3 bases, with 8 bases of the junction left unmatched. From germline, CDR1 is SEHNR and CDR2 FQNEAQ (reference sequence). This CDR3 has 15 residues. For the CDR3, the DNA is TGTGCCAGCAGCTGGCGACAAAGGGGGCACTATGGCTACACCTTC. Residues: CASSWRQRGHYGYTF.

This clone was observed a single time. This chain joins TRBV19 and TRBJ2-7, with 7 bases aligning to TRBD2. This CDR3 is built from 14 residues. J gave up 0 bases and V 3 bases, and 2 bases lay outside the gene matches. CDR1 is LNHDA and CDR2 is SQIVND in the germline V gene (reference sequence). In DNA form, the CDR3 reads TGTGCCAGTAGTATTCTAGCGGCCTCCTACGAGCAGTACTTC. The encoded protein is CASSILAASYEQYF.

This clone was recorded only once. The J gene is TRBJ1-4, the V gene TRBV10-3; no clear D gene. There are 13 residues in the CDR3. Germline V gene data show CDR1 as ENHRY and CDR2 as SYGVKD. Trimming left V 4 bases short and J 5 bases short, with 8 bases between. Here the CDR3 reads CAISGEVNEKLFF. The CDR3 coding sequence is TGTGCCATCAGTGGGGAGGTCAATGAAAAACTGTTTTTT.

The V and J genes are TRBV6-5 and TRBJ2-6; the D gene is possibly TRBD1 (6 bases). V was clipped by 7 bases and J by 1 base, with 8 bases between them. The CDR3 has 14 residues. Germline V CDR1 and CDR2: MNHEY, SVGAGI. In DNA, the CDR3 is TGTGCCAGCAATCAGGGGTCTGGGGCCAACGTCCTGACTTTC. It specifies CASNQGSGANVLTF.

This chain joins TRBV7-2 and TRBJ1-2, with D tentatively TRBD1 (6 bases). Trimming stripped 5 bases from V and 8 bases from J, with 12 bases between. Looked up from germline, CDR1 is SGHTA and CDR2 is FQGNSA. The CDR3 is 12 amino acids. CDR3 in amino acids: CASSTQGPGYTF. CDR3 sequence (DNA): TGTGCCAGCAGCACACAGGGCCCCGGCTACACCTTC. Together with reference TRBV7-2 and TRBJ1-2, the CDR3 gives the full variable domain: GAGVSQSPSNKVTEKGKDVELRCDPISGHTALYWYRQSLGQGLEFLIYFQGNSAPDKSGLPSDRFSAERTGGSVSTLTIQRTQQEDSAVYLCASSTQGPGYTFGSGTRLTVV.

The V and J genes are TRBV5-1 and TRBJ1-1, with 8 bases lining up with TRBD1. Germline values: CDR1 SGHRS, CDR2 YFSETQ. With V trimmed by 6 bases and J by 0 bases, 7 bases remained unmatched. The CDR3 consists of 15 residues. The CDR3 region is CASTTLTGVNTEAFF. The CDR3 DNA reads as TGCGCCAGCACCACACTGACAGGGGTGAACACTGAAGCTTTCTTT. The full variable domain, in which reference TRBV5-1 and TRBJ1-1 provide the parts outside the CDR3, is KAGVTQTPRYLIKTRGQQVTLSCSPISGHRSVSWYQQTPGQGLQFLFEYFSETQRNKGNFPGRFSGRQFSNSRSEMNVSTLELGDSALYLCASTTLTGVNTEAFFGQGTRLTVV.

The chain has TRBV7-8 and TRBJ2-1; the D gene is possibly TRBD1 (6 bases). V lost 5 bases, J lost 7 bases, and 18 bases lay in between. The germline V gene encodes CDR1 SGHVS and CDR2 FQNEAQ. The CDR3 runs to 15 residues. CDR3 sequence reads: CASSPPGTTVNEQFF. The CDR3, as DNA: TGTGCCAGCAGCCCACCCGGGACAACTGTAAATGAGCAGTTCTTC.

This sequence joins TRBV5-4 and TRBJ2-5, with TRBD2 identical over 10 bases. CDR1 is SGHNT and CDR2 is YYREEE in the germline V gene (reference sequence). The junction had 14 bases not matched to a gene; V was cut back by 7 bases and J by 5 bases. The CDR3 contains 16 residues. The CDR3 region is CASGSFASGSLETQYF. In nucleotides, the CDR3 is TGTGCCAGCGGGTCGTTTGCTAGCGGGAGCTTGGAGACCCAGTACTTC.

The chain is built from TRBV5-4 and TRBJ2-7; 7 bases are a match to TRBD1. V trimming: 4 bases; J trimming: 4 bases; junction bases outside the gene matches: 5. The germline CDR1 and CDR2 sequences are SGHNT and YYREEE (reference sequence). The CDR3 is 13 residues long. Written as DNA, the CDR3 is TGTGCCAGCAGCGTTTTGGGACAGTACGAGCAGTACTTC. The encoded protein is CASSVLGQYEQYF. Combining the CDR3 with reference TRBV5-4 and TRBJ2-7 gives the whole variable domain ETGVTQSPTHLIKTRGQQVTLRCSSQSGHNTVSWYQQALGQGPQFIFQYYREEENGRGNFPPRFSGLQFPNYSSELNVNALELDDSALYLCASSVLGQYEQYFGPGTRLTVT.

CDR3 sequence reads: CASSETSRADTQYF. CDR3 nucleotide sequence: TGTGCCAGCAGTGAGACTAGCCGTGCAGATACGCAGTATTTT. The chain links TRBV2 to TRBJ2-3; 7 bases are shared with TRBD2. Trimming cost V 3 bases and J 4 bases; bases outside gene matches: 4. The CDR3 has 14 residues. Germline V gene lookup returns CDR1 SNHLY and CDR2 FYNNEI.

This clone was found a few times. The chain carries TRBV5-4 and TRBJ1-2; 7 positions agree with TRBD1. The germline CDR1 and CDR2 sequences are SGHNT and YYREEE (reference sequence). CDR3 size: 15 residues. V trimming: 1 base; J trimming: 1 base; junction bases outside the gene matches: 4. Written as DNA, the CDR3 is TGTGCCAGCAGCTTGCAGGGGGGTTTTAACTATGGCTACACCTTC. Its protein is CASSLQGGFNYGYTF.

The sample holds a few counts of this clone. The chain has TRBV30 and TRBJ1-2, with 11 nucleotides matching TRBD1. The junction had 1 base not matched to a gene; V was cut back by 5 bases and J by 2 bases. Germline V lookup: CDR1 GTSNPN, CDR2 SVGIG (reference sequence). This CDR3 spans 13 amino acids. The CDR3 DNA follows: TGTGCCTGGGGGGACAGGGGGAACTATGGCTACACCTTC. Encoded protein: CAWGDRGNYGYTF.